These 10 T cell receptor beta chains came from one sample sequenced in a study of blood T cell repertoires in COVID-19. This table comes from immunoSEQ multiplex PCR, and its TCRdb copy is limited to in-frame clones, with some not included. Seen here are about 120,000 clones, 65% to 90% observed once, and the top ten hold about an eighth. The sequenced sample was peripheral blood. The receptors here all came from a human donor in a cohort sampled during active COVID-19.

V is TRBV5-1 and J is TRBJ2-5; 7 bases are shared with TRBD1. CDR3 length: 15 amino acids. Trimming removed 2 bases from V and 5 bases from J; junction bases left unmatched: 9. The germline V gene encodes CDR1 SGHRS and CDR2 YFSETQ. This CDR3 is CASSFSGQFRETQYF. The CDR3 nucleotides read TGCGCCAGCAGCTTTTCGGGACAGTTCAGGGAGACCCAGTACTTC.

This clone occurred once. J is TRBJ1-1 and V is TRBV11-3; D not certain. This CDR3 has 15 amino acids. The V and J ends lost 2 bases and 3 bases respectively, with 13 bases between them. Per germline, CDR1 SGHNT and CDR2 YENEEA. The CDR3 DNA follows: TGTGCCAGCAGCTTACTACGAGTGGGCTACACTGAAGCTTTCTTT. It codes for CASSLLRVGYTEAFF.

The rearrangement uses TRBV6-5 and TRBJ2-5, with TRBD2 as a possible D gene (7 bases). The CDR3 contains 15 residues. Deletions cut 6 bases from V and 5 bases from J, with 19 bases between. Germline V CDR1 and CDR2: MNHEY, SVGAGI. The CDR3 spells CASRPTGVAGETQYF. The CDR3 DNA sequence: TGTGCCAGCAGGCCGACAGGCGTAGCGGGTGAGACCCAGTACTTC.

This clone occurred once. The gene calls are TRBV4-3 and TRBJ1-6, with D perhaps matching TRBD1 (5 bases). Germline V CDR1 and CDR2: LGHNA, YSLEER. Deletions cut 2 bases from V and 7 bases from J, with 12 bases between. This CDR3 has 15 residues. The CDR3 protein is CASSQYTGANSPLHF. The CDR3 nucleotides read TGCGCCAGCAGCCAATACACAGGAGCGAATTCACCCCTCCACTTT.

The chain couples TRBV11-2 to TRBJ2-2, with TRBD2 matching 10 bases. Trimming took 5 bases from V and 5 from J; bases not matched to a gene: 5. From germline, CDR1 is SGHAT and CDR2 FQNNGV. This CDR3 comprises 15 residues. The CDR3 nucleotides are TGTGCCAGCAGCCCTAGCGGGGGATATACCGGGGAGCTGTTTTTT. The encoded protein is CASSPSGGYTGELFF.

This chain uses TRBV11-3 with TRBJ2-3; 14 nucleotides match TRBD2. This CDR3 region has 17 residues. Trimming took 4 bases from V and 1 from J; bases not matched to a gene: 4. Germline values: CDR1 SGHNT, CDR2 YENEEA. The CDR3 sequence: CASSSGTSGGRTDTQYF. CDR3 DNA sequence: TGTGCCAGCAGCTCGGGGACTAGCGGGGGACGCACAGATACGCAGTATTTT.

Worth noting for this clone: This sample includes further DNA sequences coding for the same CDR3. The rearrangement joins TRBV7-2 to TRBJ2-5; TRBD2 matches 11 bases. CDR1 is SGHTA, CDR2 FQGNSA, per germline. CDR3 length equals 14 residues. The V and J ends lost 5 bases and 5 bases, in that order; junction bases with no gene match: 4. This CDR3 reads CASSRLAGRETQYF. In DNA, the CDR3 is TGTGCCAGCAGCAGACTAGCGGGGAGGGAGACCCAGTACTTC.

The chain carries TRBV11-2 and TRBJ2-6; D uncertain. The germline V gene encodes CDR1 SGHAT and CDR2 FQNNGV. Trimming shortened V by 1 base and J by 8 bases, and 3 bases separated the two germline ends. This CDR3 comprises 12 residues. CDR3 nucleotides: TGTGCCAGCAGCTTAGGGCCCAACGTCCTGACTTTC. Translation gives CASSLGPNVLTF.

The chain has TRBV4-3 and TRBJ2-1, with D perhaps TRBD1 (7 bases). The CDR3 is made up of 16 amino acids. Germline-derived CDR1 and CDR2 are LGHNA and YSLEER. V shed 0 bases and J shed 4 bases, with 13 bases lying between them. The chain's CDR3 is CASSQEGGTAYNEQFF. The CDR3 region has the DNA TGCGCCAGCAGCCAAGAAGGGGGGACAGCTTACAATGAGCAGTTCTTC.

This chain joins TRBV7-2 and TRBJ2-7; TRBD2 matches 9 bases. The CDR3 is 14 amino acids. The germline CDR1 and CDR2 sequences are SGHTA and FQGNSA. The junction had 3 bases not matched to a gene; V was cut back by 3 bases and J by 3 bases. The CDR3 bases are TGTGCCAGCAGCTTTGCGGGGGGGAACTACGAGCAGTACTTC. Amino acids: CASSFAGGNYEQYF. The entire variable domain, with the rest obtained from reference TRBV7-2 and TRBJ2-7, is as follows: GAGVSQSPSNKVTEKGKDVELRCDPISGHTALYWYRQSLGQGLEFLIYFQGNSAPDKSGLPSDRFSAERTGGSVSTLTIQRTQQEDSAVYLCASSFAGGNYEQYFGPGTRLTVT.